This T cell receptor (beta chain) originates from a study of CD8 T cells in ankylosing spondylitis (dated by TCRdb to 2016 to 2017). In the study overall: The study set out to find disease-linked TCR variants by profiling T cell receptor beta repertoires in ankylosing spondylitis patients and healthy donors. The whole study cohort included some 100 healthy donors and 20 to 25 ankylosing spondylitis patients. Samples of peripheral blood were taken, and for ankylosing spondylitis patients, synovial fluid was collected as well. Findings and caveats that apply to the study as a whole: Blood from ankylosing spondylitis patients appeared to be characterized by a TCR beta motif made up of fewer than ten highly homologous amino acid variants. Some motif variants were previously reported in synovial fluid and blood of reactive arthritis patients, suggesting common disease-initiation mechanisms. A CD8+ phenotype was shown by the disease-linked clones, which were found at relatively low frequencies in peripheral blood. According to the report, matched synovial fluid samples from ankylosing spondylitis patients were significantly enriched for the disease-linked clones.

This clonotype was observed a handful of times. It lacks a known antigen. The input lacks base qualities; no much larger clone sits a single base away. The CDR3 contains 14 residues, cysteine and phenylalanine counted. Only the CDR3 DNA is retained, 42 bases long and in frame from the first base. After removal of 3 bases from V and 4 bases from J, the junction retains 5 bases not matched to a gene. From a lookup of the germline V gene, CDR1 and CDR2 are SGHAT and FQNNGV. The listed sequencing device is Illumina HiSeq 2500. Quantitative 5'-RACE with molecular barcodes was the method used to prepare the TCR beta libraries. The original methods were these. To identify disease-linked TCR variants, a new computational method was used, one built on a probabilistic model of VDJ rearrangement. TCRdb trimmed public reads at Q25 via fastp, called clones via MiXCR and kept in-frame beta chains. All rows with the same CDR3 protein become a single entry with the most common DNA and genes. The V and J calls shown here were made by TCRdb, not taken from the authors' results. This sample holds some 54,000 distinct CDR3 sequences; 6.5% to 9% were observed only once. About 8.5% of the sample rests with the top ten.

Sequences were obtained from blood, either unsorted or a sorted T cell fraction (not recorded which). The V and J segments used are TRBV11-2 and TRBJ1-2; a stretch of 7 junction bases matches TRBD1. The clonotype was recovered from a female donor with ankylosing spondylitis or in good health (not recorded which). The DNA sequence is TGTGCCAGCAGCTTCAGGGGGGTCAGCTATGGCTACACCTTC. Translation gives CASSFRGVSYGYTF.